The rows below give T cell receptor beta chains drawn from one sample of a study of sequential checkpoint blockade in melanoma. Only in-frame clones appear in the TCRdb table, and some are missing; sequencing was by immunoSEQ multiplex PCR. This sample has about 18,000 clones, with roughly 28% found just once. The sequenced sample was tumor tissue (inferred from file names), obtained from a patient given nivolumab and ipilimumab in sequence. These TCRs come from a human donor with melanoma. The CDR3 runs from the conserved cysteine through the conserved F or W. A D gene is named only where the DNA matches it firmly. Rows may omit the clone size; those that give it use once, few, many or a size class.

v_call	d_call	clone_size	j_call	cdr3_aa	cdr3_nt
TRBV6-8	.	many	TRBJ1-3	CASSLQGSGNTIYF	TGTGCCAGCAGTCTACAGGGCTCTGGGAACACCATATATTTT
TRBV4-1	TRBD2	few	TRBJ2-3	CASSQRSGTSTDTQYF	TGCGCCAGCAGCCAACGCAGCGGGACTAGCACAGATACGCAGTATTTT
TRBV6-8	.	many	TRBJ1-1	CALRGRMNTEAFF	TGTGCACTTCGCGGCAGGATGAACACTGAAGCTTTCTTT
TRBV5-1	TRBD1	.	TRBJ2-7	CASSLRQGNDEQYF	TGCGCCAGCAGCTTACGACAGGGGAACGACGAGCAGTACTTC
TRBV6-8	.	.	TRBJ2-3	CASSYSSIGGVALPDTQYF	TGTGCCAGCAGTTACTCGAGTATTGGTGGGGTAGCTTTGCCAGATACGCAGTATTTT
TRBV28	TRBD2	few	TRBJ2-2	CASSLLGLAPTSGELFF	TGTGCCAGCAGCCTTTTGGGACTAGCGCCTACCTCCGGGGAGCTGTTTTTT
TRBV11-3	.	.	TRBJ2-7	CASSFEGAAVYEQYF	TGTGCCAGCAGCTTTGAGGGCGCGGCCGTTTACGAGCAGTACTTC
TRBV29-1	.	.	TRBJ1-2	CSVEATPGGYTF	TGCAGCGTTGAGGCGACGCCGGGTGGCTACACCTTC
TRBV5-1	TRBD1	.	TRBJ2-1	CASSPLTGAKGNEQFF	TGCGCCAGCAGCCCGCTAACAGGGGCTAAGGGGAATGAGCAGTTCTTC
TRBV6-8	TRBD2	.	TRBJ2-7	CASRLAGYEQYF	TGTGCCAGCCGTCTAGCGGGGTACGAGCAGTACTTC
TRBV11-3	TRBD2	many	TRBJ2-3	CASSQLAGGTSTDTQYF	TGTGCCAGCAGCCAACTAGCGGGGGGCACTAGCACAGATACGCAGTATTTT
TRBV11-3	.	.	TRBJ2-2	CASSTDSLPFGELFF	TGTGCCAGCAGTACCGACAGCTTACCCTTTGGGGAGCTGTTTTTT
TRBV9	TRBD2	.	TRBJ2-7	CASSLASGGPYEQYF	TGTGCCAGCAGCTTAGCTAGCGGGGGTCCCTACGAGCAGTACTTC
TRBV19	.	.	TRBJ2-7	CASRSAYEQYF	TGTGCCAGTAGGTCCGCCTACGAGCAGTACTTC
TRBV6-1	.	.	TRBJ1-5	CASSEAGGNQPQHF	TGTGCCAGCAGTGAAGCAGGGGGCAATCAGCCCCAGCATTTT
TRBV11-3	TRBD1	few	TRBJ1-5	CASSLLQGNQPQHF	TGTGCCAGCAGCTTATTACAGGGGAATCAGCCCCAGCATTTT
TRBV28	.	few	TRBJ1-4	CASSLSSTRHEKLFF	TGTGCCAGCAGTTTATCATCCACTCGCCATGAAAAACTGTTTTTT
TRBV6-8	.	many	TRBJ2-5	CASSWLDGGYQETQYF	TGTGCCAGCAGTTGGTTGGACGGAGGGTACCAAGAGACCCAGTACTTC
TRBV28	.	.	TRBJ1-2	CASRTATYYGYTF	TGTGCCAGCAGGACCGCGACCTACTATGGCTACACCTTC
TRBV11-3	TRBD2	.	TRBJ2-5	CASSTRLAGGRETQYF	TGTGCCAGCAGCACCAGACTAGCGGGGGGCCGGGAGACCCAGTACTTC
TRBV7-1	.	.	TRBJ1-5	CASSVRANQPQHF	TGTGCCAGCAGCGTCAGGGCCAATCAGCCCCAGCATTTT
TRBV5-1	TRBD2	.	TRBJ2-1	CASSSGGSSYNEQFF	TGCGCCAGCAGCTCTGGCGGGAGTTCCTACAATGAGCAGTTCTTC
TRBV12-5	TRBD2	.	TRBJ2-6	CASNFNSGSTAGANVLTF	TGTGCCAGCAACTTCAATAGCGGGAGCACCGCTGGGGCCAACGTCCTGACTTTC
TRBV9	.	.	TRBJ2-1	CASSVATLGNNEQFF	TGTGCCAGCAGCGTAGCCACACTAGGAAACAATGAGCAGTTCTTC
TRBV11-3	TRBD2	many	TRBJ2-7	CASSLGTSGIYEQYF	TGTGCCAGCAGCTTAGGGACTAGCGGGATCTACGAGCAGTACTTC
TRBV9	TRBD1	few	TRBJ2-3	CASSGQGLIDTQYF	TGTGCCAGCAGTGGACAGGGGTTGATAGATACGCAGTATTTT
TRBV25-1	.	.	TRBJ1-3	CASRDISGNTIYF	TGTGCCAGCAGGGACATCTCTGGAAACACCATATATTTT
TRBV9	TRBD1	few	TRBJ1-4	CASSFGQGAWANEKLFF	TGTGCCAGCAGCTTTGGACAGGGGGCTTGGGCTAATGAAAAACTGTTTTTT
TRBV11-3	.	few	TRBJ1-5	CASSLTGLSNQPQHF	TGTGCCAGCAGCTTAACGGGACTCAGCAATCAGCCCCAGCATTTT